The sequence of this T cell receptor beta chain was determined in a study of PD-1 blockade in classical Hodgkin lymphoma. Study-level points and caveats: For complete responders, baseline diversity was comparable to that of newly diagnosed patients. Individuals initiating nivolumab under 1 year after ASCT were excluded. While CD8+ TCR diversity did not rise significantly by C4D1, CD4+ TCR diversity did.

Profiled with immunoSEQ multiplex PCR; TCRdb holds only in-frame clones, not every one. Among around 150,000 clones listed, about 78% were seen once. V shed 6 bases and J shed 1 base, with 8 bases lying between them. The CDR3 contains 13 residues. Germline V CDR1 and CDR2: MNHEY, SMNVEV (reference sequence). Each patient relapsed following autologous stem cell transplantation, and prior brentuximab vedotin exposure differed. Best responses were complete response, partial response or progressive disease. This clone was seen just once. Antigen specificity is unknown. This same CDR3 is encoded by further DNA sequences in the sample.

The sequence derives from a human donor with classical Hodgkin lymphoma. The rearrangement links TRBV27 to TRBJ2-3; the D is unclear. The material sequenced was peripheral blood mononuclear cells (PBMCs), taken before the second cycle of nivolumab. CDR3 in DNA: TGTGCCAGCAGGGGGTCGGGCACAGATACGCAGTATTTT. Amino acids: CASRGSGTDTQYF.